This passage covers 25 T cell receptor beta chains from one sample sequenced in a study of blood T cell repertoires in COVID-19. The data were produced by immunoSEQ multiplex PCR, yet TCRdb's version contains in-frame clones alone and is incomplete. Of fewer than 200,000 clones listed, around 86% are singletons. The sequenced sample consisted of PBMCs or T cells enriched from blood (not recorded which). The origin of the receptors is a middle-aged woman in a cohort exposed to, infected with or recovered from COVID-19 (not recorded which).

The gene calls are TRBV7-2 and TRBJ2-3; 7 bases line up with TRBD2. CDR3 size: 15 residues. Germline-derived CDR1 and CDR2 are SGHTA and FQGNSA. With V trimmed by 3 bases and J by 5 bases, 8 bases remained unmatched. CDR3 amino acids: CASSLEGRELDTQYF. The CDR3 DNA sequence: TGTGCCAGCAGCTTGGAAGGGCGGGAGTTAGATACGCAGTATTTT.

The CDR3 nucleotides are TGTGCCAGCAGCCGCGCTTTTCCGGGGGAGCTGTTTTTT. It translates to CASSRAFPGELFF. The chain joins TRBV7-9 to TRBJ2-2; D ambiguous. Per the germline V gene, CDR1 is SEHNR and CDR2 is FQNEAQ (reference sequence). This CDR3 spans 13 amino acids. Trimming shortened V by 5 bases and J by 8 bases, and 12 bases separated the two germline ends.

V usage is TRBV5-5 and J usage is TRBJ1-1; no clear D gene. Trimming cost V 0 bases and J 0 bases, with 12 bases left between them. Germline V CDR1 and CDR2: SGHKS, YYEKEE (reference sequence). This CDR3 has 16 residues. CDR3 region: CASSLAGVIVNTEAFF. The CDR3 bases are TGTGCCAGCAGCTTGGCCGGGGTGATCGTGAACACTGAAGCTTTCTTT.

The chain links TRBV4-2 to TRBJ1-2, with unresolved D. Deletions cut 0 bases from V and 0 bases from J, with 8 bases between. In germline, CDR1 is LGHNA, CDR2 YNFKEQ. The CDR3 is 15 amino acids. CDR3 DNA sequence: TGTGCCAGCAGCCAAGATAACAGAGCTAACTATGGCTACACCTTC. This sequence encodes CASSQDNRANYGYTF.

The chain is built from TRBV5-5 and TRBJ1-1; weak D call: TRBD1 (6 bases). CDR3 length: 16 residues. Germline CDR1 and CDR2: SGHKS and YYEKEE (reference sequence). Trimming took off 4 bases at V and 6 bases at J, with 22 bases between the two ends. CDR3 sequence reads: CASSRSSFDRLPEAFF. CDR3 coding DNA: TGTGCCAGCAGCCGATCGTCGTTCGACAGGCTACCTGAAGCTTTCTTT. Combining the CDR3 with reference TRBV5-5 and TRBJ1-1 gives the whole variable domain DAGVTQSPTHLIKTRGQQVTLRCSPISGHKSVSWYQQVLGQGPQFIFQYYEKEERGRGNFPDRFSARQFPNYSSELNVNALLLGDSALYLCASSRSSFDRLPEAFFGQGTRLTVV.

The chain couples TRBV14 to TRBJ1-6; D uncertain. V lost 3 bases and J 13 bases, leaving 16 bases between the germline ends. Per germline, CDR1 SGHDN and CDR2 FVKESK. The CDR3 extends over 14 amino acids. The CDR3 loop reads CASSQAQARWPLHF. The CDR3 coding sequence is TGTGCCAGCAGCCAGGCCCAGGCCAGATGGCCCCTCCACTTT. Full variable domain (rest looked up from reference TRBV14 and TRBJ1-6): EAGVTQFPSHSVIEKGQTVTLRCDPISGHDNLYWYRRVMGKEIKFLLHFVKESKQDESGMPNNRFLAERTGGTYSTLKVQPAELEDSGVYFCASSQAQARWPLHFGNGTRLTVT.

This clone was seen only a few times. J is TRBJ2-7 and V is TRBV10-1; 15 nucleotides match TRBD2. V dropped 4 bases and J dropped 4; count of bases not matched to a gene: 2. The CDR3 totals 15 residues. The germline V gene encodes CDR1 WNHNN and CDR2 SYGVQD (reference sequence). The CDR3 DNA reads TGCGCCAGCAGTGCCGGGACTAGCGGGAGGTACGAGCAGTACTTC. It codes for CASSAGTSGRYEQYF.

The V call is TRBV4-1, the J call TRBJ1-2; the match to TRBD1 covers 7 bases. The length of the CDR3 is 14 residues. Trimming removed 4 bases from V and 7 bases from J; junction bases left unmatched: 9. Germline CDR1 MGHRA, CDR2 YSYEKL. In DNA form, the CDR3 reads TGCGCCAGCAGCCCACTTTACAGGGGTGGTGGCTACACCTTC. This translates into CASSPLYRGGGYTF.

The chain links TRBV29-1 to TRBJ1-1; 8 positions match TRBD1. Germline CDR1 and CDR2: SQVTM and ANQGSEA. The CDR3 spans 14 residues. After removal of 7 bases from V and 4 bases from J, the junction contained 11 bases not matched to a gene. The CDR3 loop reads CSGVPRGQSTEAFF. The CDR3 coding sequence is TGCAGCGGCGTACCCAGGGGGCAGAGCACTGAAGCTTTCTTT.

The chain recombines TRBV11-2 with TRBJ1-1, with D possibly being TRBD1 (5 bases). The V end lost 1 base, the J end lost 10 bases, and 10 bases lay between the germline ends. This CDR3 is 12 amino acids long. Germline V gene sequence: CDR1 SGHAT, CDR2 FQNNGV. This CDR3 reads CASSLVFDRAFF. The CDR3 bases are TGTGCCAGCAGCTTAGTCTTCGACAGAGCTTTCTTT.

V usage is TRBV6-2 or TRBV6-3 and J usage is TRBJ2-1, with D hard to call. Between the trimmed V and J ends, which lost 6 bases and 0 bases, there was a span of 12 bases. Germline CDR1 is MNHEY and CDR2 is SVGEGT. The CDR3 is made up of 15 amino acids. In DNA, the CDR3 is TGTGCCAGCAGCCCCCGGAGTTTCTCCTACAATGAGCAGTTCTTC. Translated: CASSPRSFSYNEQFF.

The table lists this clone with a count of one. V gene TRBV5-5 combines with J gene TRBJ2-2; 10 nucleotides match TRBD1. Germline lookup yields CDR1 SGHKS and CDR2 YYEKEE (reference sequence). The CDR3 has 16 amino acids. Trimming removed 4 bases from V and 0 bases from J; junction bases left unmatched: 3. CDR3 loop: CASSPTGGSNTGELFF. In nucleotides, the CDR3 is TGTGCCAGCAGCCCGACAGGGGGCTCGAACACCGGGGAGCTGTTTTTT.

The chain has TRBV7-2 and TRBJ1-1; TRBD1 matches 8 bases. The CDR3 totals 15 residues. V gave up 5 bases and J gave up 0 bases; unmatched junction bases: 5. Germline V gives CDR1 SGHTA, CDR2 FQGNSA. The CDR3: CASSAGQGMNTEAFF. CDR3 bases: TGTGCCAGCAGCGCCGGACAGGGCATGAACACTGAAGCTTTCTTT.

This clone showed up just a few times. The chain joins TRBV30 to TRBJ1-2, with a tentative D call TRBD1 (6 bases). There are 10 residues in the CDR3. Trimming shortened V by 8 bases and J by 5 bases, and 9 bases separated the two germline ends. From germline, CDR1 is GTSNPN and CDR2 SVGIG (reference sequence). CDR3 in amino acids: CAAQGYGYTF. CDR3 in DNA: TGTGCCGCTCAGGGGTATGGCTACACCTTC.

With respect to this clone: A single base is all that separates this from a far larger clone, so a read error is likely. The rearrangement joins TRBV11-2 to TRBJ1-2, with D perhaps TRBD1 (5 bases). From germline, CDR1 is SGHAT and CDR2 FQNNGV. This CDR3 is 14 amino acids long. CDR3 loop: CARSPLSGGGGYTF. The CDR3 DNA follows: TGTGCCCGCAGCCCGCTTTCGGGGGGGGGAGGCTACACCTTC.

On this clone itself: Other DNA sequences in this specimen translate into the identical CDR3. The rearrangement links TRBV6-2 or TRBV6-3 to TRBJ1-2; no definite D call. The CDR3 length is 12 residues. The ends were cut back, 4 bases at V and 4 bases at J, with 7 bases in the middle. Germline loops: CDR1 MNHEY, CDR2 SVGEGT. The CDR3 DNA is TGTGCCAGCAGTTCGGTGCGCTATGGCTACACCTTC. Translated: CASSSVRYGYTF.

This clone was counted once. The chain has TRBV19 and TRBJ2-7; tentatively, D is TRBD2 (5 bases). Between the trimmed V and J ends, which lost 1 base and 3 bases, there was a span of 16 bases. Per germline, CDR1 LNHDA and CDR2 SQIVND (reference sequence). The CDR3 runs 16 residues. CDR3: CASSIGMRELNYEQYF. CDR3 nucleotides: TGTGCCAGTAGTATAGGGATGAGGGAGCTGAACTACGAGCAGTACTTC.

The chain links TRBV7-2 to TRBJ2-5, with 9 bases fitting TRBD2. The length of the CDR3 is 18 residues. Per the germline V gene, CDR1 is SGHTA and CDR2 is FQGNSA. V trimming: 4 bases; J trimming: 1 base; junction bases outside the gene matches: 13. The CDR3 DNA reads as TGTGCCAGCAGCTCCAAAATATCTAGCGGGGCCCCCCAAGAGACCCAGTACTTC. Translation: CASSSKISSGAPQETQYF.

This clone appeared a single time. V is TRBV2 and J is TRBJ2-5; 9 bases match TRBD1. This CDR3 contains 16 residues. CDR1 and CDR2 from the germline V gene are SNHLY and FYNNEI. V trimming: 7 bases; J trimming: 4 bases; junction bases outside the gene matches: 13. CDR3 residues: CASTSTRTGAGETQYF. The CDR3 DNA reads TGTGCCAGCACCTCCACCCGGACAGGGGCTGGAGAGACCCAGTACTTC.

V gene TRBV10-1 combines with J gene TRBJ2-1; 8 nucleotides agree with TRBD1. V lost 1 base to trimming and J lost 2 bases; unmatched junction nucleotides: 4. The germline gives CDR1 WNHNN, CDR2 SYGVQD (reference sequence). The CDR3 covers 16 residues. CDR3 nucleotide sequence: TGCGCCAGCAGTGAGTTCGGACAGGGTCCCTACAATGAGCAGTTCTTC. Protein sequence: CASSEFGQGPYNEQFF.

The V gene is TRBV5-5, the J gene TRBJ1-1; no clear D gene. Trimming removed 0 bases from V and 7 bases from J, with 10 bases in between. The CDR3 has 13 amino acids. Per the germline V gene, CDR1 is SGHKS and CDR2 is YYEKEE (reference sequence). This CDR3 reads CASSLDRFYEAFF. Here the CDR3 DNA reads TGTGCCAGCAGCTTGGACAGATTTTATGAAGCTTTCTTT.

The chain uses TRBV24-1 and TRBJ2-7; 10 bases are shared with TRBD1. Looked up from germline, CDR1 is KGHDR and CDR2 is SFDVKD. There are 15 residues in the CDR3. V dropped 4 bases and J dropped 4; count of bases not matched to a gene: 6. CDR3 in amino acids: CATSDPGQGMYEQYF. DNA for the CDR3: TGTGCCACCAGTGACCCGGGACAGGGGATGTACGAGCAGTACTTC.

The CDR3 region is CASSRTGYEQYF. The DNA of the CDR3 is TGTGCCAGCAGTCGGACAGGTTACGAGCAGTACTTC. The chain is built from TRBV6-5 and TRBJ2-7; TRBD1 matches at 7 bases. The CDR3 contains 12 residues. Germline V CDR1 and CDR2: MNHEY, SVGAGI. V lost 5 bases, J lost 4 bases, and 2 bases stayed unmatched.

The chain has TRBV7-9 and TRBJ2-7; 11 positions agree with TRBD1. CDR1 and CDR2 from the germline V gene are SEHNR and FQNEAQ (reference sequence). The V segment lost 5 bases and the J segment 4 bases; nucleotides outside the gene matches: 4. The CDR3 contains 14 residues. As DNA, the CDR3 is TGTGCCAGCAGCGCGGACAGGGGGCTATACGAGCAGTACTTC. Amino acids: CASSADRGLYEQYF.

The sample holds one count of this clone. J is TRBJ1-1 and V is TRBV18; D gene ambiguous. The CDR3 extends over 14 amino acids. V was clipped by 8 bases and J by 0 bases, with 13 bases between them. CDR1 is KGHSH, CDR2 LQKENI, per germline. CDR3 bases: TGTGCCAGCGCGGAACTGAGAGTGAACACTGAAGCTTTCTTT. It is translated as CASAELRVNTEAFF. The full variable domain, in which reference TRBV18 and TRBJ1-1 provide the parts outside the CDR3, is NAGVMQNPRHLVRRRGQEARLRCSPMKGHSHVYWYRQLPEEGLKFMVYLQKENIIDESGMPKERFSAEFPKEGPSILRIQQVVRGDSAAYFCASAELRVNTEAFFGQGTRLTVV.